These 31 T cell receptor beta chains were all obtained from the same sample, sequenced in a study of blood T cells in healthy people across ages. The second PCR ran about 6 to 11 cycles with a sample-barcoded 5' primer and J-beta primers. MiXCR, applied by TCRdb to the 5' RACE reads, yields one record per CDR3 protein. The sample lists about a million distinct CDR3 sequences, 35% to 45% occurring once. The material sequenced was blood. These TCRs come from a man between 18 and 29 years old in good health.

There are a few counts of this clonotype. This chain connects TRBV20-1 to TRBJ1-4; D is possibly TRBD1 (6 bases). The germline V gene has CDR1 DFQATT and CDR2 SNEGSKA (reference sequence). This CDR3 has 12 amino acids. CDR3 protein: CSLTGANEKLFF. In nucleotides, the CDR3 is TGCAGCTTGACAGGCGCTAATGAAAAACTGTTTTTT.

In its sample, this clonotype was seen a few times. The chain couples TRBV7-2 to TRBJ2-2; no clear D gene. CDR3 length: 13 residues. V was trimmed by 2 bases and J by 4 bases, leaving 5 bases between them. Per germline, CDR1 SGHTA and CDR2 FQGNSA. CDR3 DNA sequence: TGTGCCAGCAGCTTAAAAGTCACCGGGGAGCTGTTTTTT. Residues: CASSLKVTGELFF.

V and J are TRBV12-3 or TRBV12-4 and TRBJ2-1, with 11 bases fitting TRBD1. V gave up 5 bases and J gave up 4 bases; unmatched junction bases: 7. The CDR3 runs to 16 residues. DNA of the CDR3: TGTGCCAGCAGTACGAGGACAGGGGGCTTGTACAATGAGCAGTTCTTC. It yields the protein CASSTRTGGLYNEQFF.

This chain uses TRBV4-3 with TRBJ2-1; D tentatively fits TRBD1 or TRBD2 (6 bases each). The germline V gene encodes CDR1 LGHNA and CDR2 YSLEER. Trimming removed 0 bases from V and 9 bases from J, with 18 bases in between. The CDR3 sequence is 16 residues long. The CDR3 here is CASSQDPGAAESEQFF. CDR3 DNA sequence: TGCGCCAGCAGCCAAGATCCGGGGGCGGCCGAGTCTGAGCAGTTCTTC.

The CDR3 region is CATSRDRGGSGNTIYF. The CDR3 DNA sequence: TGTGCCACCAGCAGAGACAGGGGGGGCTCTGGAAACACCATATATTTT. The rearrangement links TRBV15 to TRBJ1-3; 7 bases are shared with TRBD1. Germline CDR1 reads LNHNV; CDR2 reads YYDKDF (reference sequence). The CDR3 loop spans 16 amino acids. The V segment lost 0 bases and the J segment 0 bases; nucleotides outside the gene matches: 2.

The rearrangement joins TRBV5-5 to TRBJ2-2; possible D gene TRBD1, 7 bases. There are 14 residues in the CDR3. Germline loops: CDR1 SGHKS, CDR2 YYEKEE (reference sequence). The V and J ends lost 6 bases and 5 bases respectively, with 14 bases between them. The CDR3 protein is CASNMQGGTGELFF. The CDR3, as DNA: TGTGCCAGCAACATGCAGGGGGGAACCGGGGAGCTGTTTTTT. The variable domain in full, with the rest retrieved from reference TRBV5-5 and TRBJ2-2, is DAGVTQSPTHLIKTRGQQVTLRCSPISGHKSVSWYQQVLGQGPQFIFQYYEKEERGRGNFPDRFSARQFPNYSSELNVNALLLGDSALYLCASNMQGGTGELFFGEGSRLTVL.

This clonotype has only one observation. V gene TRBV10-3 combines with J gene TRBJ1-6, with D possibly being TRBD1 (6 bases). Between the trimmed V and J ends, which lost 7 bases and 10 bases, there was a span of 11 bases. Per germline, CDR1 ENHRY and CDR2 SYGVKD. The CDR3 is 12 residues long. The CDR3 region has the DNA TGTGCCATCAAGGGGGGAGGGTCACCCCTCCACTTT. Amino acid sequence: CAIKGGGSPLHF.

Turning to this clonotype: This clone may be a read error of a much larger clone one base away. The chain recombines TRBV13 with TRBJ1-1; 9 bases align to TRBD1. The trim removed 7 bases at V and 5 bases at J, leaving 17 bases unmatched. From germline, CDR1 is PRHDT and CDR2 FYEKMQ (reference sequence). This CDR3 spans 17 amino acids. As DNA, the CDR3 is TGTGCCAGCAACTTGTCGCCCTGGGACAGGGCAAATACTGAAGCTTTCTTT. Translating it yields CASNLSPWDRANTEAFF.

The chain uses TRBV4-2 and TRBJ2-3, with 13 bases matching TRBD2. The germline V gene has CDR1 LGHNA and CDR2 YNFKEQ. This CDR3 is built from 16 residues. The V gene end was trimmed by 1 base and the J gene end by 4 bases; junction bases not matched to a gene: 2. The chain's CDR3 is CASSQGGTSGADTQYF. Here the CDR3 DNA reads TGTGCCAGCAGCCAAGGTGGGACTAGCGGGGCAGATACGCAGTATTTT.

This clonotype was detected only a few times. The V gene is TRBV20-1, the J gene TRBJ2-5; D may be TRBD2 (6 bases). V lost 4 bases and J lost 0, with 12 bases in between. The CDR3 has 14 residues. The germline V gene encodes CDR1 DFQATT and CDR2 SNEGSKA (reference sequence). The DNA of the CDR3 is TGCAGTGCTACCCCACGGGACTACCAAGAGACCCAGTACTTC. Its translation: CSATPRDYQETQYF.

The V gene is TRBV25-1, the J gene TRBJ1-2, with 7 nucleotides matching TRBD1. Per germline, CDR1 MGHDK and CDR2 SYGVNS. CDR3 length equals 18 residues. V shed 2 bases, J shed 4 bases, and the junction held 16 bases outside the gene matches. CDR3 DNA sequence: TGTGCCAGCAGTGAACGGGAGGCAGGGGGGGATGTTAGCTATGGCTACACCTTC. Its protein product is CASSEREAGGDVSYGYTF.

V and J are TRBV29-1 and TRBJ1-1; 8 bases are shared with TRBD1. The CDR3 has 14 residues. Germline V lookup: CDR1 SQVTM, CDR2 ANQGSEA. With V trimmed by 4 bases and J by 0 bases, 4 bases remained unmatched. CDR3 sequence (DNA): TGCAGCGTTGGGGACAGGAATATGAACACTGAAGCTTTCTTT. As protein: CSVGDRNMNTEAFF.

This clonotype was counted only a few times. V and J are TRBV28 and TRBJ1-2, with a tentative D call TRBD1 (6 bases). Trimming took 3 bases from V and 2 from J, leaving 10 bases between them. The germline CDR1 and CDR2 sequences are MDHEN and SYDVKM. The CDR3 is made up of 14 amino acids. CDR3 in amino acids: CASSFPGANYGYTF. The CDR3, as DNA: TGTGCCAGCAGTTTTCCAGGGGCCAACTATGGCTACACCTTC.

This clonotype was counted between two and nine times. The chain uses TRBV7-9 and TRBJ1-2, with no clear D. V lost 1 base, J lost 1 base, and 7 bases lay in between. The CDR3 has 14 residues. The germline V gene encodes CDR1 SEHNR and CDR2 FQNEAQ (reference sequence). CDR3 sequence: CASSLVGDNYGYTF. The CDR3, as DNA: TGTGCCAGCAGCTTAGTCGGAGATAACTATGGCTACACCTTC.

The CDR3 protein is CASGDRPNTEAFF. The CDR3 region has the DNA TGTGCCAGCGGGGACAGACCGAACACTGAAGCTTTCTTT. The chain uses TRBV6-2 or TRBV6-3 and TRBJ1-1; 7 bases map to TRBD1. The V and J ends lost 8 bases and 1 base, in that order; junction bases with no gene match: 4. The CDR3 is made up of 13 amino acids. The germline V gene encodes CDR1 MNHEY and CDR2 SVGEGT.

This clonotype was picked up many times. The rearrangement links TRBV12-3 or TRBV12-4 to TRBJ2-1, with 8 bases that match TRBD2. The CDR3 runs to 15 residues. The V gene end was trimmed by 5 bases and the J gene end by 2 bases; junction bases not matched to a gene: 5. The CDR3 DNA reads TGTGCCAGCAGTAACAGCGGGGGCCCCTACAATGAGCAGTTCTTC. This sequence encodes CASSNSGGPYNEQFF.

The V gene is TRBV7-6, the J gene TRBJ2-3; D possibly corresponds to TRBD1 (6 bases). V was clipped by 2 bases and J by 0 bases, with 15 bases between them. Germline values: CDR1 SGHVS, CDR2 FNYEAQ. The CDR3 runs 17 residues. Written as DNA, the CDR3 is TGTGCCAGCAGCTTACCGGAACAGGGTGGGAGCACAGATACGCAGTATTTT. Its protein is CASSLPEQGGSTDTQYF.

In regard to this clonotype: This may come from a read error, since a much larger clone is one base off. This chain links TRBV27 with TRBJ2-1, with D tentatively TRBD1 (5 bases). The last part of the DNA fits TRBJ2-7 better; the J call may be wrong. The CDR3 loop spans 15 amino acids. Germline V gene lookup returns CDR1 MNHEY and CDR2 SMNVEV (reference sequence). The CDR3 DNA reads as TGTGCCAGCAGTTTAGGCAGGGTGCCCTACAATGAGCAGTACTTC. It encodes CASSLGRVPYNEQYF.

The sample holds many counts of this clonotype. The chain has TRBV7-9 and TRBJ1-4, with D tentatively TRBD1 (6 bases). The CDR3 sequence is 14 residues long. Germline V gene lookup returns CDR1 SEHNR and CDR2 FQNEAQ (reference sequence). V lost 5 bases to trimming and J lost 2 bases, with 9 bases between them. CDR3 sequence reads: CASSLTGTNEKLFF. CDR3 DNA sequence: TGTGCCAGCAGCCTAACAGGGACTAATGAAAAACTGTTTTTT.

The V gene is TRBV20-1, the J gene TRBJ2-1; 12 bases match TRBD2. The CDR3 has 15 amino acids. Germline loops: CDR1 DFQATT, CDR2 SNEGSKA (reference sequence). V lost 2 bases to trimming and J lost 11 bases; unmatched junction nucleotides: 10. The CDR3 loop reads CSARPLAGGVRKQFF. The CDR3 coding sequence is TGCAGTGCTAGACCCCTAGCGGGGGGGGTCAGGAAGCAGTTCTTC.

This clonotype was seen only a few times. The V and J genes are TRBV21-1 and TRBJ2-2; the D call TRBD1 from the table was never checked on the DNA. TRBV21-1 constitutes a pseudogene. The CDR3 has 15 amino acids. This CDR3 is CASSKLDKNTGELFF. DNA of the CDR3: TGTGCCAGCAGCAAATTGGACAAGAACACCGGGGAGCTGTTTTTT.

The rearrangement uses TRBV6-5 and TRBJ1-5, with 7 bases identical to TRBD1. Per the germline V gene, CDR1 is MNHEY and CDR2 is SVGAGI. This CDR3 has 18 residues. J was trimmed by 0 bases and V by 0 bases; bases with no gene match: 8. CDR3 residues: CASSYSTRGEFSNQPQHF. The CDR3 DNA is TGTGCCAGCAGTTACTCGACCAGGGGGGAGTTTAGCAATCAGCCCCAGCATTTT.

This clonotype was observed a few times. The V and J genes are TRBV7-8 and TRBJ2-7; tentatively, D is TRBD1 (7 bases). The germline gives CDR1 SGHVS, CDR2 FQNEAQ. CDR3 length equals 16 residues. Trimming removed 3 bases from V and 0 bases from J, with 15 bases in between. DNA for the CDR3: TGTGCCAGCAGCTTTGCGACAGGGACTCTCTCCTACGAGCAGTACTTC. As protein: CASSFATGTLSYEQYF.

V and J are TRBV11-1 and TRBJ1-6; the match to TRBD1 covers 10 bases. CDR1 and CDR2 (germline): SGHAT, FQDESV (reference sequence). Trimming removed 4 bases from V and 8 bases from J; junction bases left unmatched: 5. CDR3 size: 15 residues. The CDR3 DNA reads TGTGCCAGCAGCTCCCGCGGGACAGGGGATTCACCCCTCCACTTT. Encoded protein: CASSSRGTGDSPLHF.

This clonotype was observed once. The rearrangement joins TRBV12-3 or TRBV12-4 to TRBJ2-5; D perhaps matches TRBD1 (7 bases). There are 15 residues in the CDR3. Trimming left V 4 bases short and J 11 bases short, with 23 bases between. The CDR3 loop reads CASSWGAQGFNEQYF. The CDR3 nucleotides read TGTGCCAGCAGTTGGGGGGCACAGGGGTTCAATGAGCAGTACTTC.

A few counts support this clonotype. The rearrangement joins TRBV20-1 to TRBJ1-2; D possibly corresponds to TRBD1 (5 bases). Germline V CDR1 and CDR2: DFQATT, SNEGSKA (reference sequence). Trimming took 0 bases from V and 5 from J, leaving 16 bases between them. The CDR3 loop spans 15 amino acids. CDR3 in DNA: TGCAGTGCTAGAGATCCGGGGCACAGACGGTATGGCTACACCTTC. It yields the protein CSARDPGHRRYGYTF.

This clonotype was seen repeatedly, ten times or more. The rearrangement links TRBV20-1 to TRBJ2-1, with 8 bases identical to TRBD1. The J segment lost 0 bases and the V segment lost 6 bases, leaving 10 bases of the junction unmatched. Germline V lookup: CDR1 DFQATT, CDR2 SNEGSKA (reference sequence). The CDR3 extends over 16 amino acids. The CDR3 nucleotides read TGCAGTGCCCTACTGCGGACAGGGAGCTCCTACAATGAGCAGTTCTTC. Translation gives CSALLRTGSSYNEQFF.

The chain links TRBV9 to TRBJ2-1; D is possibly TRBD1 or TRBD2 (7 bases each). The germline V gene encodes CDR1 SGDLS and CDR2 YYNGEE. This CDR3 contains 16 residues. Deletions cut 0 bases from V and 7 bases from J, with 17 bases between. CDR3 region: CASSVGLAGGENEQFF. The CDR3 region has the DNA TGTGCCAGCAGCGTAGGATTAGCAGGGGGGGAAAATGAGCAGTTCTTC.

The CDR3 nucleotides are TGTGCCAGCAGTTTCAGGGGGTTTAGCGCTGAAGCTTTCTTT. This gives the protein CASSFRGFSAEAFF. V and J are TRBV28 and TRBJ1-1, with 7 bases aligning to TRBD1. V gave up 3 bases and J gave up 6 bases; unmatched junction bases: 7. Germline V gene lookup returns CDR1 MDHEN and CDR2 SYDVKM. The CDR3 length is 14 residues.

CDR3 sequence reads: CASSSGRNLAGGNTDTQYF. The DNA for the CDR3 is TGCGCCAGCAGCTCAGGACGGAATTTAGCGGGGGGGAACACAGATACGCAGTATTTT. This chain uses TRBV5-1 with TRBJ2-3; 11 bases agree with TRBD2. Germline V gives CDR1 SGHRS, CDR2 YFSETQ. The CDR3 consists of 19 residues. Germline trimming cut 3 bases from V and 2 bases from J; bases unmatched to any gene: 14.

The chain employs TRBV20-1 and TRBJ1-5; weak D call: TRBD1 (5 bases). CDR1 is DFQATT and CDR2 is SNEGSKA in the germline V gene (reference sequence). The V end was cut by 5 bases, the J end by 2 bases, with 10 bases between. CDR3 length equals 13 residues. Here the CDR3 DNA reads TGCAGTGCTGGAAGGGACGGCAATCAGCCCCAGCATTTT. It yields the protein CSAGRDGNQPQHF.